This record concerns one TCR beta chain sequence. Antigen: not known. The data belong to a study of T-cell reconstitution after alpha-beta-depleted transplantation in children. Study outcomes and limitations: Some patients' high day-60 TCRbeta diversity was traced to surviving recipient T cells and thymic progenitors.

Preparation of the TCRbeta library involved a method that used unique molecular identifiers. TCRdb itself ran the PCR reads through MiXCR, one entry per CDR3 protein. The sample comprises over 45,000 distinct CDR3 sequences, less than 55% of which are singletons, and more than 95% rests with the top ten. J gave up 0 bases and V 1 base, and 9 bases lay outside the gene matches. Looked up from germline, CDR1 is SGHVS and CDR2 is FQNEAQ. This CDR3 has 19 amino acids. This clonotype was sampled from a male patient between 5 and 17 years old who had a stem cell transplant for acute lymphoblastic leukemia, so the T cells may come from the graft donor. The chain has TRBV7-8 and TRBJ2-4, with TRBD2 matching 10 bases. The sample in question was PBMCs, mostly from graft donor cells, obtained 360 days after TCRalphabeta/CD19-depleted stem cell transplant. CDR3 nucleotides: TGTGCCAGCAGCTTAGACAGACTAGCGGGCGCCCTAGCCAAAAACATTCAGTACTTC. It yields the protein CASSLDRLAGALAKNIQYF.